Described below is a single T cell receptor (beta chain) sequence and its context. The data were obtained in a study of identical twins. Via MiXCR, TCRdb re-called the 5' RACE reads, giving one row per CDR3 protein. The table records a few hundred thousand distinct CDR3 sequences, 9% of them present only once. CDR3 length: 14 amino acids. V trimming: 6 bases; J trimming: 7 bases; junction bases outside the gene matches: 6. Per germline, CDR1 WNHNN and CDR2 SYGVQD (reference sequence). The clonotype was recovered from a woman aged 45-59 years in good health. This rearrangement joins TRBV10-1 to TRBJ2-1; 10 bases are a match to TRBD1. The sample taken for sequencing was naive T cells sorted from blood. In nucleotides, the CDR3 is TGCGCCAGCAGCCAAGGACAGGGGGTAAATGAGCAGTTCTTC. It encodes CASSQGQGVNEQFF.